This T cell receptor (beta chain) was captured by sequencing in a study of CXCR3-negative and CXCR3-positive naive CD8 T cells. Libraries of TRB cDNA were made by 5' RACE and carried UMIs. Each CDR3 protein gets one entry in TCRdb, which reprocessed the 5' RACE reads and gives no DNA. The sample has fewer than 95,000 distinct CDR3 sequences. The CDR3 length is 14 residues. Points on this clonotype: Its antigen is unknown.

Overall study findings and caveats: Memory cells differed in TRBV-TRBJ usage, but naive CXCR3-negative and CXCR3-positive cells had similar usage. In cryopreserved cells, CXCR3 expression partially decreased, and fresh PBMCs were used in most assays.

The sequenced sample consisted of naive CXCR3- CD8+ T cells from blood. The subset is: CD45RO-CCR7+CD27+CD95- naive CD8+ T cells lacking CXCR3 (TNR3-). The receptor was isolated from a human donor in good health. Some clones in this sample may be carry-over from other donors' samples. This chain joins TRBV12-3 or TRBV12-4 and TRBJ2-1; TCRdb proposes TRBD2, but this gene call is untestable without DNA. The CDR3 is CASRTGTRSNEQFF.